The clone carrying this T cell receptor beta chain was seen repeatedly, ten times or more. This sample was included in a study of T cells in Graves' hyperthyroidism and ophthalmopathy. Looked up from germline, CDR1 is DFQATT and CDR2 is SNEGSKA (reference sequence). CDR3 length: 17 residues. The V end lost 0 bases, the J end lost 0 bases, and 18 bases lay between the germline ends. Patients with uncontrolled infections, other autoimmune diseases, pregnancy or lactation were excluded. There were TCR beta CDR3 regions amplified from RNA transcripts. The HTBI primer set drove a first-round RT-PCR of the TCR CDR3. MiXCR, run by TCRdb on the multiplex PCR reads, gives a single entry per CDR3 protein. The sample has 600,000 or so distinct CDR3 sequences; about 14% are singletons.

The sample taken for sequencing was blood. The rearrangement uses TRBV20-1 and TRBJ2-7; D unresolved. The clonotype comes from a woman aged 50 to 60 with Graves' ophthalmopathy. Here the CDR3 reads CSARDSQTPIDSYEQYF. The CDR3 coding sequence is TGCAGTGCTAGAGATTCTCAGACACCCATAGACTCCTACGAGCAGTACTTC.